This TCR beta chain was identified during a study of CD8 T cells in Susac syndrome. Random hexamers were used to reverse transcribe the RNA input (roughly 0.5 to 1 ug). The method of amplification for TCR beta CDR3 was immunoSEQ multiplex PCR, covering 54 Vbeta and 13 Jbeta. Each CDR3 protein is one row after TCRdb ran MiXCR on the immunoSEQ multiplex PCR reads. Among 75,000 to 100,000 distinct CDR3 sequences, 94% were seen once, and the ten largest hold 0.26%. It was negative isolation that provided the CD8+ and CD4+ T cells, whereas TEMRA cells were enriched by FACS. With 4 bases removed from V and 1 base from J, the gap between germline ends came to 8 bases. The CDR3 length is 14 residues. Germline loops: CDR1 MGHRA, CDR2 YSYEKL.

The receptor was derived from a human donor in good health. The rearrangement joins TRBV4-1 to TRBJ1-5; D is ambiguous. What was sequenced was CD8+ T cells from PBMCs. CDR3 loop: CASSPTFSNQPQHF. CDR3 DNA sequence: TGCGCCAGCAGCCCCACTTTCAGCAATCAGCCCCAGCATTTT.